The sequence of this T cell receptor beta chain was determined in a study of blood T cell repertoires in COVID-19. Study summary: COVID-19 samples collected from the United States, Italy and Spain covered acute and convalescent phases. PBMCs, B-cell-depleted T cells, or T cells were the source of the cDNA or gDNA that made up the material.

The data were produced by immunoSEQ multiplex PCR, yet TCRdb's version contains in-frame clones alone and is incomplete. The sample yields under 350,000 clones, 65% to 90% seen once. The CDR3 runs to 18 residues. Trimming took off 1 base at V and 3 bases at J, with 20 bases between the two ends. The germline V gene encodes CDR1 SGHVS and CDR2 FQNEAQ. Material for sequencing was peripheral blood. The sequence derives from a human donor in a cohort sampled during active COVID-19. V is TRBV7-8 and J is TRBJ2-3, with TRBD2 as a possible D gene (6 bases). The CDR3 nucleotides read TGTGCCAGCAGCTTAGGGACCCAGACTAGAGGTCGGACAGATACGCAGTATTTT. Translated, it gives CASSLGTQTRGRTDTQYF.